Given below is one T cell receptor (beta chain) in context. Distinct nucleotide sequences in the sample also encode this CDR3. This entry is derived from a study of blood T cell repertoires in COVID-19. Overall study: Spain, Italy and the United States supplied samples that represented acute and convalescent COVID-19. T cells, B-cell-depleted T cells, or PBMCs supplied cDNA or gDNA.

The protocol was immunoSEQ multiplex PCR, while the TCRdb copy is restricted to in-frame clones and leaves out a portion. The data contain some 490,000 clones, 70% to 90% of them seen just once; the ten biggest clones take up just over 8%. Germline V gene lookup returns CDR1 SGHRS and CDR2 YFSETQ. The V and J ends lost 0 bases and 3 bases, in that order; junction bases with no gene match: 0. This CDR3 region has 15 residues. For recovered donors of Cohort 3, there were two negative PCRs, clearance, or symptom resolution. Sequencing was performed on PBMCs or T cells enriched from blood (not recorded which). The chain is built from TRBV5-1 and TRBJ2-2; 9 bases map to TRBD1. The TCR comes from a woman aged 55-69 years who had recovered from COVID-19. The DNA of the CDR3 is TGCGCCAGCAGCTTGGGGACAGGGGACACCGGGGAGCTGTTTTTT. Residues: CASSLGTGDTGELFF.